Each of the 13 T cell receptor beta chains below was sequenced from the same sample in a study of blood T cells in healthy people across ages. Sample-barcoded 5' priming and a J-beta primer mix drove a second PCR of roughly 7 to 11 cycles. From the 5' RACE reads, TCRdb called clonotypes with MiXCR, one entry per CDR3 protein. The sample records 1.5 million to 2 million distinct CDR3 sequences, 40% to 55% being singletons. The sequencing sample was made of blood. The receptors were gathered from a woman aged 40 to 50 in good health.

V gene TRBV4-2 combines with J gene TRBJ2-1; D remains unclear. Trimming stripped 4 bases from V and 7 bases from J, with 11 bases between. CDR3 length: 13 amino acids. Germline V gene lookup returns CDR1 LGHNA and CDR2 YNFKEQ. CDR3 residues: CASSRNGENEQFF. The DNA for the CDR3 is TGTGCCAGCAGCCGAAACGGCGAGAATGAGCAGTTCTTC.

V usage is TRBV5-1 and J usage is TRBJ2-7; 10 bases match TRBD1. The CDR3 covers 15 residues. Unmatched junction bases numbered 9, after V lost 4 bases and J lost 5 bases. Per germline, CDR1 SGHRS and CDR2 YFSETQ. DNA for the CDR3: TGCGCCAGCAGCCTGTTGGGACAGGGGTTGGACGAGCAGTACTTC. Protein: CASSLLGQGLDEQYF.

Turning to this clonotype: The germline gene is not matched at one end of the junction; a read error may be the cause. V gene TRBV6-5 combines with J gene TRBJ1-2; 7 nucleotides align to TRBD1. Germline values: CDR1 MNHEY, CDR2 SVGAGI. The length of the CDR3 is 14 residues. The CDR3 nucleotides read TGTGCCGGCAGTTATAGGGGGACAGCCTATGGCTACACCTTC. Amino acids: CAGSYRGTAYGYTF.

As regards this clonotype: A much more abundant neighbour one base away suggests this may be a read error. This chain connects TRBV28 to TRBJ2-3; unclear D gene. This CDR3 comprises 13 residues. V was clipped by 5 bases and J by 6 bases, with 12 bases between them. Germline V gene sequence: CDR1 MDHEN, CDR2 SYDVKM. This CDR3 is CASSERPWDTQYF. Here the CDR3 DNA reads TGTGCCAGCAGTGAAAGACCCTGGGATACGCAGTATTTT.

This clonotype was counted at least ten times. CDR3 protein: CASSLFPYEQYF. The CDR3 DNA follows: TGTGCCAGCAGCTTGTTTCCCTACGAGCAGTACTTC. The genes are TRBV7-2 and TRBJ2-7; D gene ambiguous. Germline V gene sequence: CDR1 SGHTA, CDR2 FQGNSA. V lost 3 bases to trimming and J lost 2 bases, with 5 bases between them. The CDR3 totals 12 residues.

This clonotype was detected a few times. The chain uses TRBV27 and TRBJ2-7, with D perhaps being TRBD1 or TRBD2 (5 bases each). Trimming stripped 0 bases from V and 5 bases from J, with 11 bases between. Germline V gives CDR1 MNHEY, CDR2 SMNVEV (reference sequence). This CDR3 is 14 amino acids long. CDR3 in DNA: TGTGCCAGCAGTTTATCGGGACCCGGGAACGAGCAGTACTTC. It codes for CASSLSGPGNEQYF.

The chain links TRBV20-1 to TRBJ2-3; 12 positions match TRBD2. V was pared by 5 bases and J by 0 bases, with 9 bases of the junction left unmatched. Germline V gene sequence: CDR1 DFQATT, CDR2 SNEGSKA (reference sequence). This CDR3 has 17 amino acids. CDR3 DNA: TGCAGTGCTCCTCCCGGGACTAGCGGGTCTAGCACAGATACGCAGTATTTT. This gives the protein CSAPPGTSGSSTDTQYF.

This clonotype was found once. V and J are TRBV7-3 and TRBJ2-5; perhaps TRBD1 as D (6 bases). The V gene's germline CDR1 is SGHTA and CDR2 FQGTGA. The CDR3 contains 16 residues. Trimming removed 8 bases at V and 1 base at J, with 20 bases between. The CDR3 reads CASGPGTSVRQETQYF. CDR3 sequence (DNA): TGTGCCAGCGGCCCAGGGACATCGGTACGCCAAGAGACCCAGTACTTC.

The rearrangement uses TRBV10-3 and TRBJ2-1; tentative D call: TRBD2 (6 bases). CDR1 is ENHRY and CDR2 is SYGVKD in the germline V gene. CDR3 length: 17 amino acids. V was clipped by 3 bases and J by 0 bases, with 15 bases between them. The CDR3 nucleotides read TGTGCCATCAGTGACCGCAGCTACGGGAGCTCCTACAATGAGCAGTTCTTC. It codes for CAISDRSYGSSYNEQFF.

The rearrangement joins TRBV4-2 to TRBJ2-5, with 9 bases identical to TRBD2. V shed 4 bases and J 1 base; nucleotides not matched to a gene: 7. The CDR3 is 16 residues long. Per the germline V gene, CDR1 is LGHNA and CDR2 is YNFKEQ. The CDR3 DNA follows: TGTGCCAGCAGCCCGCAGCGGGGGGAATCCCAAGAGACCCAGTACTTC. Translating it yields CASSPQRGESQETQYF.

V gene TRBV9 combines with J gene TRBJ1-2; 7 bases are a match to TRBD1. V lost 1 base and J lost 5; bases outside the gene matches: 8. The CDR3 consists of 15 residues. Germline V lookup: CDR1 SGDLS, CDR2 YYNGEE. The CDR3 coding sequence is TGTGCCAGCAGCGTATTTGCAGGGGGTTCGTATGGCTACACCTTC. Translated: CASSVFAGGSYGYTF.

This clonotype was picked up a small number of times. The CDR3 spells CASSWGGTGGNEQFF. In nucleotides, the CDR3 is TGTGCCAGCAGTTGGGGCGGGACAGGGGGCAATGAGCAGTTCTTC. The chain carries TRBV28 and TRBJ2-1; 11 positions match TRBD1. The CDR3 has 15 residues. Germline V gene lookup returns CDR1 MDHEN and CDR2 SYDVKM. Unmatched junction bases numbered 5, after V lost 4 bases and J lost 6 bases.

The chain has TRBV7-9 and TRBJ2-3; D possibly uses TRBD1 or TRBD2 (5 bases each). CDR3 length: 14 amino acids. Germline V gene data show CDR1 as SEHNR and CDR2 as FQNEAQ (reference sequence). Trimming pared 8 bases from V and 0 bases from J, leaving 12 bases between. CDR3 bases: TGTGCCAGCGGTAGGGGAGATAGCACAGATACGCAGTATTTT. Translation gives CASGRGDSTDTQYF.